This T cell receptor beta chain was sequenced for a study of T cell responses to AZD1222 COVID-19 vaccine. Trimming took 5 bases from V and 1 from J, leaving 9 bases between them. This CDR3 comprises 14 residues. Germline CDR1 and CDR2: SEHNR and FQNEAQ (reference sequence). Sequencing was performed with immunoSEQ multiplex PCR; in TCRdb, only in-frame clones are kept and a portion is missing. This sample carries around 92,000 clones, about 90% of them seen once, and the ten largest clones take under 10%. This material consisted of peripheral blood, taken on day 0 of AZD1222 vaccination. The rearrangement uses TRBV7-9 and TRBJ2-1; a possible D gene is TRBD2 (5 bases). The receptor was isolated from an adult in good health. CDR3 DNA: TGTGCCAGCAGCGAAACTAGTTCCTACAATGAGCAGTTCTTC. Encoded protein: CASSETSSYNEQFF.